Included here is one T cell receptor (beta chain) sequence, with context. What it binds is not known. 60 Vbeta and 13 Jbeta primers were used in PCR. Profiling relied on immunoSEQ multiplex PCR, and the TCRdb table lists in-frame clones only, not all of them. The table includes approximately 120,000 clones, 75% to 90% detected once. CDR3 length: 14 amino acids. V was pared by 3 bases and J by 10 bases, with 5 bases of the junction left unmatched. Germline CDR1 SNHLY, CDR2 FYNNEI. These data are taken from a study of cytomegalovirus exposure and HLA in healthy donors. Whole-study findings and limits: HLA-A and HLA-B allele assignments for most subjects were reportedly predicted accurately using TCR beta sequences.

The sequenced sample consisted of PBMCs. This chain connects TRBV2 to TRBJ2-3; 12 bases agree with TRBD2. The TCR comes from a man aged 25-45 years in good health and CMV-seropositive. CDR3 amino acids: CASSDGLAGGSQYF. As DNA, the CDR3 is TGTGCCAGCAGTGACGGGCTAGCGGGGGGGTCGCAGTATTTT.